This entry lists 4 T cell receptor beta chains sequenced from one sample in a study of PD-L1 blockade in urothelial cancer. Time point specified: pretreatment peripheral blood. Here immunoSEQ multiplex PCR was the method, and the copy in TCRdb shows in-frame clones only, minus some. This sample has approximately 50,000 clones, with about 86% found just once. The sequencing used PBMCs, collected around atezolizumab (anti-PD-L1) treatment. The receptor source for this set is a man in his 70s with urothelial cancer.

This sequence joins TRBV6-5 and TRBJ2-7; no clear D. V lost 7 bases, J lost 4 bases, and 8 bases lay in between. The germline V gene encodes CDR1 MNHEY and CDR2 SVGAGI. The length of the CDR3 is 11 residues. This CDR3 reads CASTGSYEQYF. As DNA, the CDR3 is TGTGCCAGCACCGGTAGTTACGAGCAGTACTTC.

The V gene is TRBV25-1, the J gene TRBJ2-2; no firm D call. CDR1 MGHDK and CDR2 SYGVNS come from the germline V gene. The CDR3 extends over 16 amino acids. Trimming took off 3 bases at V and 0 bases at J, with 11 bases between the two ends. The CDR3 here is CASSDPTPANTGELFF. The CDR3, as DNA: TGTGCCAGCAGTGATCCGACACCAGCGAACACCGGGGAGCTGTTTTTT. The full variable domain, completed using reference TRBV25-1 and TRBJ2-2, is EADIYQTPRYLVIGTGKKITLECSQTMGHDKMYWYQQDPGMELHLIHYSYGVNSTEKGDLSSESTVSRIRTEHFPLTLESARPSHTSQYLCASSDPTPANTGELFFGEGSRLTVL.

This clone occurred once. The CDR3, as DNA: TGTGCCAGCACCTACAGGGCCACCGGGGAGCTGTTTTTT. Protein product: CASTYRATGELFF. The chain combines TRBV6-5 with TRBJ2-2; maybe TRBD1 (6 bases). The CDR3 is 13 amino acids. Trimming removed 7 bases from V and 4 bases from J, with 10 bases in between. Germline-derived CDR1 and CDR2 are MNHEY and SVGAGI.

The chain has TRBV5-4 and TRBJ1-6; D is uncertain. Trimming left V 0 bases short and J 7 bases short, with 14 bases between. This CDR3 comprises 16 residues. Germline V gene sequence: CDR1 SGHNT, CDR2 YYREEE (reference sequence). The CDR3 DNA reads as TGTGCCAGCAGCTTGGGGGCGGGGAATTTCAATTCACCCCTCCACTTT. As protein: CASSLGAGNFNSPLHF.